The 22 T cell receptor beta chains given below trace back to one sample, sequenced in a study of T cell responses to AZD1222 COVID-19 vaccine. Using immunoSEQ multiplex PCR, the repertoire was profiled, and TCRdb retains in-frame clones only, with some absent. The sample holds 75,000 to 90,000 clones; around nine tenths are singletons and the top ten take roughly 2.3%. Here the sequenced sample was peripheral blood, taken on day 0 of AZD1222 vaccination. Receptors originate from an adult in good health.

The chain couples TRBV6-2 or TRBV6-3 to TRBJ1-2; perhaps TRBD1 as D (6 bases). Germline-derived CDR1 and CDR2 are MNHEY and SVGEGT. The V gene lost 4 bases and the J gene lost 7 bases, with 10 bases spanning the gap. The CDR3 is made up of 12 amino acids. CDR3 nucleotides: TGTGCCAGCAGTTTTACAGGGAGTGGCTACACCTTC. It translates to CASSFTGSGYTF.

This clone was seen only once. This chain links TRBV6-6 with TRBJ1-4, with 9 nucleotides matching TRBD1. The CDR3 totals 15 residues. The germline CDR1 and CDR2 sequences are MNHNY and SVGAGI (reference sequence). V was pared by 5 bases and J by 7 bases, with 8 bases of the junction left unmatched. The CDR3 protein is CASSLGTGLFEKLFF. DNA for the CDR3: TGTGCCAGCAGTCTCGGGACAGGGCTATTTGAAAAACTGTTTTTT.

This chain links TRBV7-2 with TRBJ1-4, with TRBD1 matching 9 bases. The CDR3 extends over 17 amino acids. Germline V CDR1 and CDR2: SGHTA, FQGNSA. V trimming: 4 bases; J trimming: 1 base; junction bases outside the gene matches: 7. CDR3 coding DNA: TGTGCCAGCAGCTCACAGGGGGCCCGACTAACTAATGAAAAACTGTTTTTT. This codes for CASSSQGARLTNEKLFF.

This chain joins TRBV27 and TRBJ2-5, with 11 bases identical to TRBD2. J lost 3 bases, V lost 1 base, and 10 bases had no gene match. The length of the CDR3 is 18 residues. Germline V gene sequence: CDR1 MNHEY, CDR2 SMNVEV (reference sequence). Here the CDR3 reads CASSLLDPGLAEKETQYF. CDR3 DNA: TGTGCCAGCAGTTTATTGGATCCGGGACTAGCGGAGAAAGAGACCCAGTACTTC.

The V gene is TRBV4-2, the J gene TRBJ2-7; TRBD2 matches 9 bases. Germline V CDR1 and CDR2: LGHNA, YNFKEQ. Losses at the gene ends were 0 bases for V and 3 bases for J; bases not matched to a gene: 6. The CDR3 length is 16 residues. The CDR3 coding sequence is TGTGCCAGCAGCCAAGATGGAGCGGGAGGCGGCTACGAGCAGTACTTC. Translating gives CASSQDGAGGGYEQYF.

V usage is TRBV6-5 and J usage is TRBJ1-4; D is ambiguous. V gave up 0 bases and J gave up 8 bases, with 13 bases separating them. CDR1 MNHEY and CDR2 SVGAGI come from the germline V gene. There are 15 residues in the CDR3. The CDR3 region is CASSYSGEAGEKLFF. In nucleotides, the CDR3 is TGTGCCAGCAGTTACTCGGGTGAGGCGGGGGAAAAACTGTTTTTT.

The chain couples TRBV6-2 or TRBV6-3 to TRBJ1-5, with D possibly TRBD1 on 5 matching bases. The CDR3 is 14 amino acids. Germline V gene data show CDR1 as MNHEY and CDR2 as SVGEGT. Trimming cost V 4 bases and J 0 bases, with 7 bases left between them. This chain's CDR3 is CASSSGYSNQPQHF. The CDR3 nucleotides are TGTGCCAGCAGTTCAGGGTATAGCAATCAGCCCCAGCATTTT.

The chain has TRBV5-6 and TRBJ2-7, with D perhaps TRBD1 or TRBD2 (5 bases each). The CDR3 extends over 13 amino acids. CDR1 is SGHDT, CDR2 YYEEEE, per germline. Deletions cut 5 bases from V and 2 bases from J, with 11 bases between. CDR3 sequence (DNA): TGTGCCAGCAGGGCCGGGGCCACCTACGAGCAGTACTTC. The encoded protein is CASRAGATYEQYF.

CDR3 residues: CASSELSGSIGTQYF. The DNA for the CDR3 is TGTGCCAGCAGTGAGCTTAGCGGGTCCATTGGGACGCAGTATTTT. V usage is TRBV6-1 and J usage is TRBJ2-3, with TRBD2 matching 7 bases. The CDR3 is 15 amino acids. Germline lookup yields CDR1 MNHNS and CDR2 SASEGT. The trim removed 3 bases at V and 9 bases at J, leaving 12 bases unmatched.

This chain connects TRBV19 to TRBJ1-2, with D possibly TRBD1 on 6 matching bases. The ends were cut back, 7 bases at V and 4 bases at J, with 19 bases in the middle. Germline-derived CDR1 and CDR2 are LNHDA and SQIVND (reference sequence). The CDR3 covers 15 residues. CDR3: CASIRSAGAVYGYTF. The DNA of the CDR3 is TGTGCCAGTATAAGGTCCGCAGGGGCGGTCTATGGCTACACCTTC. Supplemented by reference TRBV19 and TRBJ1-2, the full variable domain reads DGGITQSPKYLFRKEGQNVTLSCEQNLNHDAMYWYRQDPGQGLRLIYYSQIVNDFQKGDIAEGYSVSREKKESFPLTVTSAQKNPTAFYLCASIRSAGAVYGYTFGSGTRLTVV.

This chain uses TRBV7-2 with TRBJ2-1, with D possibly TRBD2 on 5 matching bases. Germline CDR1 reads SGHTA; CDR2 reads FQGNSA. V dropped 5 bases and J dropped 0 bases, with 11 bases sitting between them. The CDR3 extends over 15 amino acids. This CDR3 reads CASSLIAISYNEQFF. In DNA, the CDR3 is TGTGCCAGCAGCCTCATAGCGATCTCCTACAATGAGCAGTTCTTC.

The V and J genes are TRBV6-5 and TRBJ1-1; no clear D. This CDR3 region has 13 residues. The germline CDR1 and CDR2 sequences are MNHEY and SVGAGI. V was trimmed by 8 bases and J by 1 base, leaving 11 bases between them. The DNA for the CDR3 is TGTGCCAGCCAGCTCTTAAAGAACACTGAAGCTTTCTTT. Protein product: CASQLLKNTEAFF.

V is TRBV19 and J is TRBJ2-5; D is unresolved. CDR1 LNHDA and CDR2 SQIVND come from the germline V gene (reference sequence). The CDR3 sequence is 14 residues long. Trimming cost V 7 bases and J 4 bases, with 16 bases left between them. DNA for the CDR3: TGTGCCAGTACCCCGGTGGGCAGGCCAGAGACCCAGTACTTC. Its translation is CASTPVGRPETQYF.

This clone appeared a few times. V and J are TRBV12-5 and TRBJ1-6, with D possibly matching TRBD1 (5 bases). The CDR3 runs 12 residues. Germline V CDR1 and CDR2: LGHNT, FRNRAP. Trimming removed 6 bases from V and 9 bases from J, with 9 bases in between. This CDR3 reads CASGRDVSPLHF. In DNA, the CDR3 is TGTGCTAGTGGCAGGGACGTTTCACCCCTCCACTTT.

The rearrangement uses TRBV10-3 and TRBJ2-1; 8 nucleotides agree with TRBD2. This CDR3 has 14 residues. Trimming cost V 3 bases and J 4 bases; bases outside gene matches: 2. CDR1 is ENHRY and CDR2 is SYGVKD in the germline V gene. For the CDR3, the DNA is TGTGCCATCAGTGAACAGCGGGGGTACAATGAGCAGTTCTTC. Translating it yields CAISEQRGYNEQFF.

The chain has TRBV7-8 and TRBJ1-2; weak D call: TRBD1 (5 bases). Trimming removed 5 bases at V and 3 bases at J, with 13 bases between. This CDR3 comprises 14 residues. In germline, CDR1 is SGHVS, CDR2 FQNEAQ. CDR3 region: CASSHSPGDYGYTF. The CDR3 coding sequence is TGTGCCAGCAGCCATTCCCCGGGGGACTATGGCTACACCTTC. The whole variable domain, filled in from reference TRBV7-8 and TRBJ1-2, reads GAGVSQSPRYKVAKRGQDVALRCDPISGHVSLFWYQQALGQGPEFLTYFQNEAQLDKSGLPSDRFFAERPEGSVSTLKIQRTQQEDSAVYLCASSHSPGDYGYTFGSGTRLTVV.

CDR3 sequence: CASTTTGRDEQYF. The CDR3 region has the DNA TGTGCCAGCACAACGACAGGGAGGGACGAGCAGTACTTC. This chain joins TRBV11-2 and TRBJ2-7; tentatively, D is TRBD1 or TRBD2 (7 bases each). Germline V gene lookup returns CDR1 SGHAT and CDR2 FQNNGV. V was cut by 7 bases and J by 5 bases, with 15 bases left in between. The CDR3 has 13 amino acids.

The chain recombines TRBV7-9 with TRBJ2-7; D is unclear. Germline V gene sequence: CDR1 SEHNR, CDR2 FQNEAQ (reference sequence). V lost 6 bases and J 0 bases, leaving 6 bases between the germline ends. This CDR3 is built from 12 residues. The CDR3 reads CASSRFSYEQYF. Here the CDR3 DNA reads TGTGCCAGCAGTCGGTTCTCCTACGAGCAGTACTTC.

In DNA form, the CDR3 reads TGCGCCAGCAGCTTAGATAGCGGGAGATTACCCTACGAGCAGTACTTC. This gives the protein CASSLDSGRLPYEQYF. The chain uses TRBV4-1 and TRBJ2-7; 9 nucleotides agree with TRBD2. Germline V CDR1 and CDR2: MGHRA, YSYEKL. Germline trimming cut 5 bases from V and 2 bases from J; bases unmatched to any gene: 10. This CDR3 contains 16 residues.

The chain combines TRBV18 with TRBJ1-1; the D is unclear. This CDR3 has 15 residues. From germline, CDR1 is KGHSH and CDR2 LQKENI. Trimming left V 3 bases short and J 6 bases short, with 17 bases between. CDR3: CASSPLTVAGSEAFF. CDR3 nucleotides: TGTGCCAGCTCACCGCTAACCGTTGCGGGTTCTGAAGCTTTCTTT.

The table lists this clone with a few counts. The chain combines TRBV12-3 or TRBV12-4 with TRBJ1-4, with D possibly TRBD1 on 5 matching bases. The CDR3 has 12 amino acids. V lost 5 bases to trimming and J lost 5 bases, with 6 bases between them. For the CDR3, the DNA is TGTGCCAGCAGTCGGGGGAATGAAAAACTGTTTTTT. Translating gives CASSRGNEKLFF.

This sequence joins TRBV29-1 and TRBJ1-2, with D possibly TRBD1 on 6 matching bases. The V gene lost 6 bases and the J gene lost 4 bases, with 12 bases spanning the gap. The germline V gene has CDR1 SQVTM and CDR2 ANQGSEA. The CDR3 extends over 12 amino acids. CDR3 loop: CSVFGGAYGYTF. CDR3 bases: TGCAGCGTCTTCGGGGGGGCCTATGGCTACACCTTC.